This TCR beta chain was profiled in a study of Graves' ophthalmopathy and Graves' hyperthyroidism. On the study more broadly: There was a collection of peripheral blood at initial diagnosis, before any treatment.

The TCR beta CDR3 regions underwent amplification from RNA transcripts. Investigators did first-round RT-PCR with HTBI primers, then second-round multiplex PCR. Using its own MiXCR run on the multiplex PCR reads, TCRdb lists one record per CDR3 protein. The data hold about 220,000 distinct CDR3 sequences, with 20% to 25% observed a single time. Germline CDR1 is MDHEN and CDR2 is SYDVKM. After removal of 6 bases from V and 5 bases from J, the junction contained 11 bases not matched to a gene. This CDR3 has 15 residues. This clonotype was found many times. Material for sequencing was peripheral blood. This TCR derives from a woman between 45 and 60 years old with Graves' ophthalmopathy. This sequence joins TRBV28 and TRBJ1-1, with 8 bases lining up with TRBD1. For the CDR3, the DNA is TGTGCCAGCAGCAGCAGGGGGCGGGTTGGGACTGAAGCTTTCTTT. Its protein is CASSSRGRVGTEAFF.